This T cell receptor beta chain was obtained from a study of OX40 agonist ivuxolimab in advanced cancers. As for the study in general: The eligibility criteria allowed prior anti-PD-1, anti-PD-L1 or anti-CTLA-4 therapy, and approximately 40% had some.

At baseline, cycle 4 day 1, and cycle 7 day 1, blood was sampled. Clones were read by immunoSEQ multiplex PCR, and TCRdb kept only the in-frame ones, dropping some. This sample carries 70,000 to 95,000 clones, over 90% of them seen once, and the ten largest clones take 0.55% to 0.8%. This CDR3 has 16 residues. The source is an adult with an advanced solid tumor such as melanoma, head and neck, liver or kidney cancer. This sample comprised CD4+ or CD8+ T cells sorted from blood, obtained in a trial of the OX40 agonist ivuxolimab. The J gene is TRBJ2-3, the V gene TRBV12-1; the tabulated D call, TRBD2, remains unverified against the DNA. TRBV12-1 is a pseudogene locus. CDR3 amino acids: CASSLGRRDRTDTQYF. The CDR3 region has the DNA TGTGCCAGCAGCTTGGGACGGAGGGATCGCACAGATACGCAGTATTTT.